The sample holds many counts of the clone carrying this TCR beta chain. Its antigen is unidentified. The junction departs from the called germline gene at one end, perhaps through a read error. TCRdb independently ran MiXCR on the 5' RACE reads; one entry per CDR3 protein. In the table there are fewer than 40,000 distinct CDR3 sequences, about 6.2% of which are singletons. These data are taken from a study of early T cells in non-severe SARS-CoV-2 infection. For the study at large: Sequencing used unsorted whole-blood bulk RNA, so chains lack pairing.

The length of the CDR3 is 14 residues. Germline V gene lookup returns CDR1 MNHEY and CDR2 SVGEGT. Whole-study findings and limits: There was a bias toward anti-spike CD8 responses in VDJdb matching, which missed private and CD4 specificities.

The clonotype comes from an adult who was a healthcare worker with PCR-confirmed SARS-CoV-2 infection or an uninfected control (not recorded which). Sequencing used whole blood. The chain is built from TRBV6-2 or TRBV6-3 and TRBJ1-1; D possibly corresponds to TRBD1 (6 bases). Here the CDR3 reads CASSTRGGQTEVFF. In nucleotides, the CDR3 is TGTGCCAGCAGCACCCGTGGGGGGCAGACTGAAGTTTTCTTT.